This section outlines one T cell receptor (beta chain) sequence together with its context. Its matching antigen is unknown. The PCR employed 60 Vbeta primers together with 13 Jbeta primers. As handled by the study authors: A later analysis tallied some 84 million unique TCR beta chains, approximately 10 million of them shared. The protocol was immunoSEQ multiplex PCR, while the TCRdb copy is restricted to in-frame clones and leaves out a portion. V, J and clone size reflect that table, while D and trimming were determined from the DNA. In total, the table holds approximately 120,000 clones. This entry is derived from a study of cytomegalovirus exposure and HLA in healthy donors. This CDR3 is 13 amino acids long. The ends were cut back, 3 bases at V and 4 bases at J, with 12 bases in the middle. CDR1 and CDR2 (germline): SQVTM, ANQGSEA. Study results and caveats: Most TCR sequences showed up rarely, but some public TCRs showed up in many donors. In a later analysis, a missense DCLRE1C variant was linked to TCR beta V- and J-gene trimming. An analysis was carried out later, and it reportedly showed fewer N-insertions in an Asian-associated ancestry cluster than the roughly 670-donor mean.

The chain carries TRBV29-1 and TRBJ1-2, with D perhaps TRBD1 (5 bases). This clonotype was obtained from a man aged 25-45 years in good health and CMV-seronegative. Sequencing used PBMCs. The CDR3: CSVDQGRLYGYTF. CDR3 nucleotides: TGCAGCGTTGACCAGGGTCGCCTCTATGGCTACACCTTC.